This T cell receptor (beta chain) was documented in a study of cytomegalovirus exposure and HLA in healthy donors. Overall study: In a later analysis, it was reported that the roughly 130 validation repertoires had been produced on the same platform as the roughly 650 repertoires belonging to the first cohort.

Study results and caveats: There were 150 or so TCR beta chains listed as cytomegalovirus-associated. Reports described diagnosis of cytomegalovirus status by the classifier as highly specific and sensitive.

Notes on this clone: Its specificity is not known.

The ends were cut back, 0 bases at V and 6 bases at J, with 16 bases in the middle. Germline loops: CDR1 SGDLS, CDR2 YYNGEE. This CDR3 is built from 15 residues. The repertoire was sequenced with immunoSEQ multiplex PCR; TCRdb's copy has only in-frame clones and lacks some. Seen here are roughly 120,000 clones, around 94% observed once, and the top ten hold under 1.5%. Among the roughly 120 subjects of the validation cohort, separate from the roughly 730-subject first cohort, were the donors. The chain joins TRBV9 to TRBJ2-7; D may be TRBD2 (6 bases). The source is a woman younger than 30 in good health and CMV-seronegative. Sequenced input: PBMCs. The CDR3 reads CASSVEFGTGGEQYF. The CDR3 DNA is TGTGCCAGCAGCGTAGAATTTGGGACCGGGGGCGAGCAGTACTTC.